Here is one TCR beta chain with its context. The sample comes from a study of control samples from healthy donors and cancer patients. TCRdb's copy holds only in-frame clones and misses some; the assay was immunoSEQ multiplex PCR. The sample contains 75,000 to 90,000 clones, about nine tenths of which appear only once. The V gene's germline CDR1 is MNHEY and CDR2 SMNVEV (reference sequence). V lost 6 bases and J 0 bases, leaving 8 bases between the germline ends. This CDR3 is 13 amino acids long. The sequenced material came from blood. The sequence was obtained from a man aged 30 to 39 in good health. The rearrangement uses TRBV27 and TRBJ1-1; D not resolved. CDR3 bases: TGTGCCAGCAGCGACGTAATGAACACTGAAGCTTTCTTT. This encodes CASSDVMNTEAFF.